Following are 8 T cell receptor beta chains from one sample sequenced in a study of regulatory T cells in long-lasting Graves disease (dated by TCRdb to the early 2020s). The label giving this sample's time point can be read as: newly diagnosed GD, antithyroid drugs for less than 3 months. For both TCR sequencing and RNA sequencing, RNA was extracted from PBMCs in TRIzol. The library was built by means of multiplex PCR. Sequencing was performed on an Illumina HiSeq 4000. iRepertoire HTBI primers and Arm-PCR amplification of CDR3 regions were used to construct TCR beta libraries. TCRdb trimmed public reads at Q25 via fastp, called clones via MiXCR and kept in-frame beta chains. Rows with one shared CDR3 protein collapse into an entry with the most common genes and DNA. For this sample there are around 500,000 distinct CDR3 sequences; around 12% appear just once. Roughly 8.9% of the sample is in the top ten clones.

This same sample was also part of a study on T cells in Graves' hyperthyroidism and ophthalmopathy.

This material consisted of peripheral blood mononuclear cells (PBMCs), taken at new diagnosis, from a patient treated with antithyroid drugs. The receptors shown here come from a young woman with Graves disease. Donor details come from another sample of the same person, matched by shared clones.

This clonotype was counted at least ten times. The genes are TRBV7-8 and TRBJ1-5, with unresolved D. The CDR3 length is 15 residues. V was trimmed by 2 bases and J by 0 bases, leaving 8 bases between them. Per the germline V gene, CDR1 is SGHVS and CDR2 is FQNEAQ. The CDR3 region has the DNA TGTGCCAGCAGCTTAAACGGATATAGCAATCAGCCCCAGCATTTT. Protein: CASSLNGYSNQPQHF. Combining the CDR3 with reference TRBV7-8 and TRBJ1-5 gives the whole variable domain GAGVSQSPRYKVAKRGQDVALRCDPISGHVSLFWYQQALGQGPEFLTYFQNEAQLDKSGLPSDRFFAERPEGSVSTLKIQRTQQEDSAVYLCASSLNGYSNQPQHFGDGTRLSIL.

Ten or more counts support this clonotype. The V call is TRBV3-1, the J call TRBJ2-2; 8 nucleotides match TRBD2. This CDR3 comprises 15 residues. V was pared by 2 bases and J by 9 bases, with 8 bases of the junction left unmatched. Germline lookup yields CDR1 LGHDT and CDR2 YNNKEL (reference sequence). This CDR3 is CASSQFSSGLRELFF. The CDR3 nucleotides read TGTGCCAGCAGCCAATTTTCTAGCGGGCTGAGGGAGCTGTTTTTT.

There are a few counts of this clonotype. V gene TRBV20-1 combines with J gene TRBJ2-2, with TRBD2 matching over 9 bases. Trimming removed 5 bases from V and 3 bases from J; junction bases left unmatched: 10. The CDR3 contains 16 residues. Germline lookup yields CDR1 DFQATT and CDR2 SNEGSKA (reference sequence). In nucleotides, the CDR3 is TGCAGTGCTCGCTCCCGGAGCGGGAGGTACACCGGGGAGCTGTTTTTT. As protein: CSARSRSGRYTGELFF.

This clonotype was picked up a small number of times. The chain links TRBV6-1 to TRBJ1-6; D not certain. Deletions cut 6 bases from V and 0 bases from J, with 15 bases between. The CDR3 totals 17 residues. Germline lookup yields CDR1 MNHNS and CDR2 SASEGT. CDR3 amino acids: CASRSESYSSYNSPLHF. As DNA, the CDR3 is TGTGCCAGCAGATCAGAGTCCTACAGCTCCTATAATTCACCCCTCCACTTT.

About this clonotype: A much larger clonotype is one base distant, so this may be a read error. The chain is built from TRBV7-6 and TRBJ2-7; 7 bases align to TRBD2. V shed 5 bases, J shed 2 bases, and the junction held 15 bases outside the gene matches. Germline CDR1 and CDR2: SGHVS and FNYEAQ. The CDR3 sequence is 17 residues long. CDR3 amino acids: CASSANIAGLNTYEQYF. CDR3 bases: TGTGCCAGCAGCGCTAACATAGCGGGTCTGAATACCTACGAGCAGTACTTC.

A few counts support this clonotype. The genes are TRBV9 and TRBJ2-3, with 11 positions matching TRBD1. The germline V gene has CDR1 SGDLS and CDR2 YYNGEE. The CDR3 has 17 residues. V shed 4 bases, J shed 2 bases, and the junction held 9 bases outside the gene matches. CDR3 loop: CASSYSGTGGITDTQYF. CDR3 bases: TGTGCCAGCAGCTATTCAGGGACAGGGGGTATCACAGATACGCAGTATTTT. The complete variable domain, with remaining parts taken from reference TRBV9 and TRBJ2-3, reads DSGVTQTPKHLITATGQRVTLRCSPRSGDLSVYWYQQSLDQGLQFLIQYYNGEERAKGNILERFSAQQFPDLHSELNLSSLELGDSALYFCASSYSGTGGITDTQYFGPGTRLTVL.

About this clonotype: Possible read error: a much larger clone is one base away. The chain combines TRBV20-1 with TRBJ2-1, with D perhaps given as TRBD1 or TRBD2 (5 bases each). This CDR3 is built from 15 residues. Germline V gene lookup returns CDR1 DFQATT and CDR2 SNEGSKA (reference sequence). For the CDR3, the DNA is TGCAGTGCTAGGACGGGGCGGAGCTCCTGCAATGAGCAGTTCTTC. It translates to CSARTGRSSCNEQFF.

Regarding this clonotype: An end of the junction differs from the germline gene, which may be a read error. The chain joins TRBV3-1 to TRBJ2-7; possibly TRBD1 or TRBD2 for D (5 bases each). Germline V CDR1 and CDR2: LGHDT, YNNKEL (reference sequence). The length of the CDR3 is 13 residues. The chain's CDR3 is CAGSQEGSYEQYF. CDR3 in DNA: TGTGCCGGCAGCCAAGAGGGGTCCTACGAGCAGTACTTC.